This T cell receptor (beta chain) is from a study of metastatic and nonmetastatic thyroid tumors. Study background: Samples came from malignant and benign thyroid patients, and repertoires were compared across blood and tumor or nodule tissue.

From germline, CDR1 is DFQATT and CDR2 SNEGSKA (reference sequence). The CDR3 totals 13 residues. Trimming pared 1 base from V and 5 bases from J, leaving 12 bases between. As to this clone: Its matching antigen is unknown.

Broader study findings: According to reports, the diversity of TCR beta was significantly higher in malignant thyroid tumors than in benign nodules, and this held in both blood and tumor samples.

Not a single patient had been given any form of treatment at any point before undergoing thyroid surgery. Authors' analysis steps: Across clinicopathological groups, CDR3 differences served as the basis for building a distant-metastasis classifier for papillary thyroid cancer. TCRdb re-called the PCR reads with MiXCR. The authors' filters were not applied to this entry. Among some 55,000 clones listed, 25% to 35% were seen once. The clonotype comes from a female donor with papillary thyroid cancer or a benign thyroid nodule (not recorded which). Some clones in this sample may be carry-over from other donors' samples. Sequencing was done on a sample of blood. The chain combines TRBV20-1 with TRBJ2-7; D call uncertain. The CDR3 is CSARAPSLNEQYF. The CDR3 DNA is TGCAGTGCTAGAGCTCCTAGTCTAAACGAGCAGTACTTC.